These T cell receptor beta chains were read from a single sample in a study of blood T cell repertoires in COVID-19. Generated by immunoSEQ multiplex PCR, the TCRdb table keeps only in-frame clones and is missing some. The sample records approximately 210,000 clones, around nine tenths being singletons. Sequencing was done on a sample of peripheral blood. The receptors were sampled from a middle-aged man with acute or convalescent COVID-19. Each CDR3 is given with its conserved first and last residue. A D gene is named only where the DNA matches it firmly. Clone size appears in some rows only: once, few, many, or a class for an expanded clone.

D	size	V	J	length	DNA	CDR3
TRBD1	once	TRBV28	TRBJ1-2	13	TGTGCCAGCAACAGGGGGCAACTTCGCGGCTACACCTTC	CASNRGQLRGYTF
-	-	TRBV20-1	TRBJ1-5	12	TGCAGTGCTAGTAGGCAGGGCCAGCCCCAGCATTTT	CSASRQGQPQHF
-	-	TRBV20-1	TRBJ2-1	10	TGCAGTGTGCAGGGGAATGAGCAGTTCTTC	CSVQGNEQFF
-	-	TRBV18	TRBJ1-5	14	TGTGCCAGCTCCCCGACAGACAACAATCAGCCCCAGCATTTT	CASSPTDNNQPQHF
-	-	TRBV6-5	TRBJ1-2	12	TGTGCCAGCAGTTCTAGCCTCTATGGCTACACCTTC	CASSSSLYGYTF
-	-	TRBV5-1	TRBJ2-7	13	TGCGCCAGCAGCTTGGTATCGGGTGGGGAGCAGTACTTC	CASSLVSGGEQYF
-	-	TRBV7-3	TRBJ2-5	13	TGTGCCAGCAGCCCCGGGACATTGGAGACCCAGTACTTC	CASSPGTLETQYF
TRBD2	-	TRBV5-1	TRBJ2-7	15	TGCGCCAGCAGCCCTCCGGGACTAGCGGGAGTCGAGCAGTACTTC	CASSPPGLAGVEQYF
-	-	TRBV21-1	TRBJ2-5	16	TGTGCCAGCAGCAAAGTTGGGGCTGTGATCAAGGAGACCCAGTACTTC	CASSKVGAVIKETQYF
TRBD1	-	TRBV19	TRBJ1-5	14	TGTGCCAGTAGTATCGAACAGGGGAATCAGCCCCAGCATTTT	CASSIEQGNQPQHF
-	-	TRBV2	TRBJ1-2	13	TGTGCCAGCGCCTGGCAGGGGAAGAATGGCTACACCTTC	CASAWQGKNGYTF
TRBD2	-	TRBV7-3	TRBJ2-7	15	TGTGCCAGCAGCTTCACTAGCGGGAGTGCGGGGGAGCAGTACTTC	CASSFTSGSAGEQYF
TRBD2	-	TRBV28	TRBJ2-7	15	TGTGCCAGCAGTTTATCCCTGGGACTACGAAACGAGCAGTACTTC	CASSLSLGLRNEQYF
TRBD2	-	TRBV29-1	TRBJ2-3	13	TGCAGCGTTTTAGCGGGAGGGCCAGATACGCAGTATTTT	CSVLAGGPDTQYF
-	-	TRBV27	TRBJ2-7	15	TGTGCCAGCACCGAACTGGGGGGGGGCACCTACGAGCAGTACTTC	CASTELGGGTYEQYF
TRBD2	-	TRBV5-1	TRBJ2-2	14	TGCGCCAGCAGCGGGACTAAGAACACCGGGGAGCTGTTTTTT	CASSGTKNTGELFF
-	-	TRBV30	TRBJ2-5	15	TGTGCCTGGAGTGTACAAGCTAGCGTTGGGACGCCCCAGTACTTC	CAWSVQASVGTPQYF
TRBD1	-	TRBV6-5	TRBJ1-5	15	TGTGCCACGAAGACAGGGGGCGAGGGTAGGCAGCCCCAGCATTTT	CATKTGGEGRQPQHF
-	-	TRBV28	TRBJ2-1	12	TGTGCCAGCAGTTTCCCGGGAGTTGAGCAGTTCTTC	CASSFPGVEQFF
TRBD1	once	TRBV7-6	TRBJ1-3	14	TGTGCCAGCAGCCCTACGACAGGGGTGGACACCATATATTTT	CASSPTTGVDTIYF
-	-	TRBV6-1	TRBJ1-4	15	TGTGCCAGCAGTGAAGGCTTCGGGGGAGGAGAAAAACTGTTTTTT	CASSEGFGGGEKLFF
-	-	TRBV30	TRBJ2-1	14	TGTGCCTGGACCGGTCCCACGGAGGGAAATGAGCAGTTCTTC	CAWTGPTEGNEQFF
TRBD1	-	TRBV3-1/TRBV3-2	TRBJ1-4	17	TGTGCCAGCAGCGGACGTGGAGCGACAGGGGGCTATGAAAAACTGTTTTTT	CASSGRGATGGYEKLFF
-	-	TRBV6-5	TRBJ1-2	13	TGTGCCAGCAGCCTTACTACCAAGGAGGGCTACACCTTC	CASSLTTKEGYTF
-	-	TRBV9	TRBJ1-1	20	TGTGCCAGCGACCGTAGCCTCGCCCCTCCGAATGGGGAGGGTACCACTGAAGCTTTCTTT	CASDRSLAPPNGEGTTEAFF
TRBD1	-	TRBV5-1	TRBJ2-5	15	TGCGCCAGCAGTCGAGTGCAGACAGGGCGAGAGACCCAGTACTTC	CASSRVQTGRETQYF
-	-	TRBV28	TRBJ2-3	12	TGTGCCAGCAGGGAGGGCACAGATACGCAGTATTTT	CASREGTDTQYF
TRBD1	-	TRBV7-6	TRBJ2-5	13	TGTGCCAGCAGCCCTGGGACAGGGGGGCCCCAGTACTTC	CASSPGTGGPQYF
-	-	TRBV30	TRBJ1-5	13	TGTGCCTGGAGTTGGGGGGTTGATCAGCCCCAGCATTTT	CAWSWGVDQPQHF
TRBD1	-	TRBV10-3	TRBJ2-7	15	TGTGCCATCAGACCGGGACAGGGGTCGGGGTTCGAGCAGTACTTC	CAIRPGQGSGFEQYF
TRBD2	-	TRBV7-2	TRBJ2-7	14	TGTGCCAGCAGCTCGAGCGGGGTCACCTACGAGCAGTACTTC	CASSSSGVTYEQYF
-	-	TRBV24-1	TRBJ2-7	11	TGTGCCACCAGTGGTTTCGGCGAGCAGTACTTC	CATSGFGEQYF
-	-	TRBV28	TRBJ2-7	13	TGTGCCAGCAGTTTAGCCCAGGGGCTCTCCCCGTACTTC	CASSLAQGLSPYF
-	-	TRBV6-5	TRBJ1-5	15	TGTGCCAGCAGTTACCTCGTCGGTAGCAATCAGCCCCAGCATTTT	CASSYLVGSNQPQHF
TRBD1	-	TRBV9	TRBJ2-7	13	TGTGCCAGTTCGGGACAGGTCCCCTACGAGCAGTACTTC	CASSGQVPYEQYF
TRBD1	-	TRBV30	TRBJ2-4	14	TGTGCCTGGGACTCCGGGACAGGGAAGGACATTCAGTACTTC	CAWDSGTGKDIQYF
-	-	TRBV3-1/TRBV3-2	TRBJ1-1	14	TGTGCCAGCAGCCAATGGGGGCAGAACACTGAAGCTTTCTTT	CASSQWGQNTEAFF
-	-	TRBV4-1	TRBJ2-7	15	TGCGCCAGCAGCCAAGATCGGGGTCGCGCCTACGAGCAGTACTTC	CASSQDRGRAYEQYF
-	once	TRBV29-1	TRBJ2-3	12	TGCAGCGTCCGACTGAGCACAGATACGCAGTATTTT	CSVRLSTDTQYF
-	-	TRBV7-2	TRBJ2-1	15	TGTGCCAGCAGCGCCTCGGGGTTCTCCTACAATGAGCAGTTCTTC	CASSASGFSYNEQFF
-	once	TRBV9	TRBJ2-1	16	TGTGCCAGCAGCGTAGTGGAGCGGAGCTCCTACAATGAGCAGTTCTTC	CASSVVERSSYNEQFF